The 9 T cell receptor beta chains presented below share a single source sample, sequenced in a study of TIL therapy for anti-PD-1-resistant metastatic lung cancer. Time point: pre-treatment sample, taken before nivolumab and TIL therapy. The libraries were made with immunoSEQ v3. Clones were sequenced by immunoSEQ multiplex PCR, and TCRdb holds only the in-frame ones, with some missing. The top ten clones hold about a tenth of a sample with 10,000 or so clones, nearly 80% of them seen once. Sequencing was performed on blood, taken at baseline. The receptors originated from a person aged 25 to 85 with non-small cell lung cancer.

Only one count was recorded for this clone. J is TRBJ2-2 and V is TRBV7-2, with 12 bases matching TRBD2. There are 15 residues in the CDR3. In germline, CDR1 is SGHTA, CDR2 FQGNSA. With 5 bases clipped from V and 4 bases from J, the junction kept 2 bases outside the gene matches. The DNA of the CDR3 is TGTGCCAGCAGCCCTAGCGGGAGGGCCACCGGGGAGCTGTTTTTT. Residues: CASSPSGRATGELFF.

The genes are TRBV13 and TRBJ2-7, with a tentative D call TRBD2 (7 bases). The length of the CDR3 is 15 residues. Deletions cut 6 bases from V and 7 bases from J, with 22 bases between. The germline V gene encodes CDR1 PRHDT and CDR2 FYEKMQ (reference sequence). The CDR3 is CASRARGGLSREQYF. The CDR3 coding sequence is TGTGCCAGCAGGGCGAGGGGGGGGCTCTCTCGGGAGCAGTACTTC.

This clone was counted only a few times. The V call is TRBV10-3, the J call TRBJ1-1; no clear D. The germline V and J ends were trimmed by 4 bases and 1 base, with 10 bases remaining between them. Germline lookup yields CDR1 ENHRY and CDR2 SYGVKD. The CDR3 loop spans 14 amino acids. The CDR3 DNA is TGTGCCATCAGTGGAAACGCTCAGAACACTGAAGCTTTCTTT. Translated, it gives CAISGNAQNTEAFF.

The gene calls are TRBV4-2 and TRBJ1-6, with 7 bases aligning to TRBD1. Germline CDR1 LGHNA, CDR2 YNFKEQ. With 0 bases clipped from V and 10 bases from J, the junction kept 12 bases outside the gene matches. This CDR3 region has 17 residues. CDR3: CASSQDITGVVQSPLHF. The CDR3, as DNA: TGTGCCAGCAGCCAAGACATTACAGGGGTAGTACAGTCACCCCTCCACTTT.

The chain couples TRBV10-2 to TRBJ1-2, with D perhaps TRBD1 (5 bases). V lost 2 bases and J lost 3, with 7 bases in between. CDR3 length: 13 amino acids. CDR1 and CDR2 from the germline V gene are WSHSY and SAAADI. Here the CDR3 reads CASSEVGDYGYTF. In DNA form, the CDR3 reads TGCGCCAGCAGTGAGGTAGGGGACTATGGCTACACCTTC.

The chain carries TRBV5-6 and TRBJ2-2; D uncertain. The CDR3 is made up of 11 amino acids. V was pared by 3 bases and J by 11 bases, with 8 bases between. Germline loops: CDR1 SGHDT, CDR2 YYEEEE. The CDR3 spells CASSSRGELFF. CDR3 in DNA: TGTGCCAGCAGCTCCCGCGGAGAGCTGTTTTTT.

The rearrangement joins TRBV28 to TRBJ2-3; D might be TRBD2 (5 bases). The CDR3 totals 16 residues. Between the trimmed V and J ends, which lost 6 bases and 4 bases, there was a span of 20 bases. Germline V CDR1 and CDR2: MDHEN, SYDVKM. CDR3 nucleotides: TGTGCCAGCAGCCTCGGGGTAGCGCCGGGGTCAGATACGCAGTATTTT. Encoded protein: CASSLGVAPGSDTQYF.

The rearrangement uses TRBV7-9 and TRBJ2-2; 10 bases match TRBD2. CDR1 and CDR2 (germline): SEHNR, FQNEAQ (reference sequence). The CDR3 runs 18 residues. The V gene end was trimmed by 2 bases and the J gene end by 3 bases; junction bases not matched to a gene: 9. The CDR3: CASSLLRAGGLDTGELFF. The DNA of the CDR3 is TGTGCCAGCAGCTTACTAAGAGCGGGAGGGTTGGACACCGGGGAGCTGTTTTTT.

This clone counts as medium-sized. V usage is TRBV6-1 and J usage is TRBJ2-7, with 11 nucleotides matching TRBD2. There are 14 residues in the CDR3. CDR1 is MNHNS, CDR2 SASEGT, per germline. V lost 6 bases, J lost 2 bases, and 3 bases stayed unmatched. CDR3 in amino acids: CASSLAGGTYEQYF. The CDR3 nucleotides read TGTGCCAGCAGCCTAGCGGGAGGAACCTACGAGCAGTACTTC.